The clone carrying this T cell receptor beta chain was seen once. Second doses at about 4 or about 12 weeks were pooled. This specimen belongs to a study of T cell responses to AZD1222 COVID-19 vaccine. Germline loops: CDR1 MDHEN, CDR2 SYDVKM. V was cut by 8 bases and J by 6 bases, with 17 bases left in between. The CDR3 loop spans 13 amino acids. Some clones are missing from TCRdb's copy, which holds only in-frame ones; the method was immunoSEQ multiplex PCR. Among 150,000 or so clones, 94% were seen once, and the ten largest hold roughly 5.5%. This clonotype was sampled from an adult who received the AZD1222 COVID-19 vaccine. The chain carries TRBV28 and TRBJ2-7, with D perhaps TRBD1 or TRBD2 (5 bases each). Sample: peripheral blood, taken 28 days after the second AZD1222 dose. The CDR3 loop is CASYGTGPLEQYF. In DNA, the CDR3 is TGTGCCAGCTACGGGACGGGGCCCCTCGAGCAGTACTTC.